This T cell receptor beta chain was found in a study of control samples from healthy donors and cancer patients. From germline, CDR1 is LGHDT and CDR2 YNNKEL (reference sequence). The length of the CDR3 is 14 residues. The V and J ends lost 3 bases and 1 base respectively, with 9 bases between them. Using immunoSEQ multiplex PCR, the repertoire was profiled, and TCRdb retains in-frame clones only, with some absent. This table holds 170,000 or so clones, 85% to 95% found once. Input material: blood. The V and J genes are TRBV3-1 (or the pseudogene TRBV3-2) and TRBJ1-1; D is perhaps TRBD1 (5 bases). The receptor was isolated from a middle-aged woman in good health. Here the CDR3 reads CASSQQGGNTEAFF. DNA for the CDR3: TGTGCCAGCAGCCAGCAGGGTGGGAACACTGAAGCTTTCTTT.